The 2 T cell receptor beta chains below all came from one sample that was sequenced in a study of cytomegalovirus exposure and HLA in healthy donors. The primer mix had 60 Vbeta and 13 Jbeta primers. Sequencing was performed with immunoSEQ multiplex PCR; in TCRdb, only in-frame clones are kept and a portion is missing. The sample has around 96,000 clones, 80% seen once. Sample: PBMCs. The receptors come from a man younger than 30 in good health and CMV-seronegative.

This chain joins TRBV6-5 and TRBJ1-2; D ambiguous. In germline, CDR1 is MNHEY, CDR2 SVGAGI. The CDR3 length is 13 residues. V lost 6 bases and J lost 4, with 12 bases in between. Here the CDR3 reads CASRRVGSYGYTF. CDR3 bases: TGTGCCAGCAGAAGAGTGGGGAGCTATGGCTACACCTTC.

The V and J genes are TRBV11-2 and TRBJ1-3; weak D call: TRBD1 (6 bases). This CDR3 is built from 16 residues. Trimming took off 1 base at V and 2 bases at J, with 12 bases between the two ends. Germline loops: CDR1 SGHAT, CDR2 FQNNGV. The CDR3 spells CASSLAHRVTGNTIYF. CDR3 in DNA: TGTGCCAGCAGCTTAGCTCACAGGGTGACTGGAAACACCATATATTTT.